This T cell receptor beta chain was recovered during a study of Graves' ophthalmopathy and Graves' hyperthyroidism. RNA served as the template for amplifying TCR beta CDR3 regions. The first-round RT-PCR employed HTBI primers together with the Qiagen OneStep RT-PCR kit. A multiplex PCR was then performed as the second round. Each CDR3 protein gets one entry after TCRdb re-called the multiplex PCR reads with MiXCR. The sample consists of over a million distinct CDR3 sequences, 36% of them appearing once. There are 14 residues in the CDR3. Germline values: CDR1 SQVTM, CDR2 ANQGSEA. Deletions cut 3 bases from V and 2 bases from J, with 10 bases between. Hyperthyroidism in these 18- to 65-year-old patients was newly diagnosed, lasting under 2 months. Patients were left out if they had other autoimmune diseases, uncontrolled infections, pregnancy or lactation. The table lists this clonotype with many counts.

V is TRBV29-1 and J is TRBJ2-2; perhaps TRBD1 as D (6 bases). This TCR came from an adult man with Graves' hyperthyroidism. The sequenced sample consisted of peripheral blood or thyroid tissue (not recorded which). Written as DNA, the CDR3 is TGCAGCGTTGACGCTGGGGGCAACACCGGGGAGCTGTTTTTT. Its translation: CSVDAGGNTGELFF.